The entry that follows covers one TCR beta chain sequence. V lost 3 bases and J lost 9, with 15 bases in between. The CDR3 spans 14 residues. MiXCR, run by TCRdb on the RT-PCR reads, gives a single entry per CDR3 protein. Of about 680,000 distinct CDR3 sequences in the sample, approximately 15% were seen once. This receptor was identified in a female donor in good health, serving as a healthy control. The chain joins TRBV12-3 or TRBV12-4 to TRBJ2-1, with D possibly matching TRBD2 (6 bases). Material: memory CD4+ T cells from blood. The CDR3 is CASSFGRGGGEQFF. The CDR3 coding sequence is TGTGCCAGCAGTTTCGGTAGGGGAGGCGGTGAGCAGTTCTTC.